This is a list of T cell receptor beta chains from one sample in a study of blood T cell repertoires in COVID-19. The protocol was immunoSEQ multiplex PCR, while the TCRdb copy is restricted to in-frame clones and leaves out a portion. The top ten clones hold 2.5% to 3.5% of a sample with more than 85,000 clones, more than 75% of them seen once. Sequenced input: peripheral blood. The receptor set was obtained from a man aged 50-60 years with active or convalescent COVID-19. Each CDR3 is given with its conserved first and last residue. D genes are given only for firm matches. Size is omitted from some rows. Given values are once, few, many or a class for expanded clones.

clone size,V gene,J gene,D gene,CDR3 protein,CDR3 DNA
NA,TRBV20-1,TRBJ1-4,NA,CSARELRQEAF,TGCAGTGCTAGAGAGTTAAGGCAGGAGGCCTTT
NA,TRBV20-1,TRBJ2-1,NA,CSAPDNEQFF,TGCAGTGCCCCGGACAATGAGCAGTTCTTC
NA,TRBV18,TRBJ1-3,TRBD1,CASSPSTGYMNSGNTIYF,TGTGCCAGCTCACCATCGACAGGGTATATGAACTCTGGAAACACCATATATTTT
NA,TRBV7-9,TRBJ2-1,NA,CASRQISNEQFF,TGTGCCAGCAGGCAAATCAGCAATGAGCAGTTCTTC
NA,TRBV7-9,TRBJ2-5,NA,CASSLDAGTQYF,TGTGCCAGCAGCTTAGATGCGGGGACCCAGTACTTC
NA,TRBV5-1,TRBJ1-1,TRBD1,CASSLELDRGWGTEAFF,TGCGCCAGCAGCTTGGAGTTGGACAGGGGCTGGGGCACTGAAGCTTTCTTT
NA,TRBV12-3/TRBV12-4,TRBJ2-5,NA,CASRRQNQETQYF,TGTGCCAGCAGACGACAGAACCAAGAGACCCAGTACTTC
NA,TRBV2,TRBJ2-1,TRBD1,CASSGAPGQGTYNEQFF,TGTGCCAGCAGTGGTGCCCCGGGACAGGGGACCTACAATGAGCAGTTCTTC
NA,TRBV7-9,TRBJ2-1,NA,CASIHPTHRAYNEQFF,TGTGCCAGCATCCATCCGACTCACAGGGCCTACAATGAGCAGTTCTTC
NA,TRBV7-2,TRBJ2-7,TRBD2,CASSLGAGVSYEQYF,TGTGCCAGCAGCTTAGGGGCGGGAGTTTCCTACGAGCAGTACTTC
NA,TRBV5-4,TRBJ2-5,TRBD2,CASSLVSGGLETQYF,TGTGCCAGCAGCTTGGTTTCGGGGGGGCTTGAGACCCAGTACTTC
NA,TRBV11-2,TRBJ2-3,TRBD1,CASSRPGQSTDTQYF,TGTGCCAGCAGCCGACCGGGACAGTCCACAGATACGCAGTATTTT
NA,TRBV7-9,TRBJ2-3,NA,CASSFAEGHTQYF,TGTGCCAGCAGCTTCGCCGAGGGTCATACGCAGTATTTT
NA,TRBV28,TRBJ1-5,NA,CASRRQGSQPQHF,TGTGCCAGCAGACGTCAGGGGAGTCAGCCCCAGCATTTT
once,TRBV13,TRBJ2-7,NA,CASSVRQGGYEQYF,TGTGCCAGCAGCGTAAGACAGGGAGGCTACGAGCAGTACTTC